The clone carrying this TCR beta chain has a count of ten or more. Its antigen remains unidentified. This sample is part of a study of T cell repertoires in cytomegalovirus infection. Study background: Evidence of both CMV infection and a matching HLA type came from public TCR beta signatures. Study-wide points: HLA-C-restricted TCR beta clonotypes specific for CMV led the ex vivo response. People with CMV and the relevant HLA were identified by cumulative public TCR beta family frequency.

TCRdb fed the reads into MiXCR, producing one record per CDR3 protein. The data hold roughly 130,000 distinct CDR3 sequences, with 7% to 9.5% observed a single time. The CDR3 sequence is 15 residues long. CDR1 and CDR2 from the germline V gene are SGHNT and YENEEA. Trimming removed 8 bases at V and 5 bases at J, with 19 bases between. Source material: PBMCs. V and J are TRBV11-3 and TRBJ2-1; TRBD1 or TRBD2 may be the D gene (5 bases each). The receptor was isolated from a human donor in good health (CMV status not recorded). Some clones in this sample may be carry-over from other donors' samples. The CDR3 nucleotides are TGTGCCAGCGCGTCCGGGACCAAGCCCGACAATGAGCAGTTCTTC. It codes for CASASGTKPDNEQFF.